The 16 T cell receptor beta chains reported below all come from one sample, sequenced in a study of cytomegalovirus exposure and HLA in healthy donors. It was with 60 Vbeta and 13 Jbeta primers that the PCR ran. Repertoires were generated with immunoSEQ multiplex PCR, while TCRdb's copy carries only in-frame clones and drops some. This sample's table has approximately 68,000 clones. Sequencing was carried out using PBMCs. The receptor source for this set is a female donor in good health and CMV-seropositive.

The rearrangement links TRBV9 to TRBJ2-1; D possibly corresponds to TRBD2 (5 bases). V lost 3 bases to trimming and J lost 7 bases, with 11 bases between them. CDR1 is SGDLS, CDR2 YYNGEE, per germline. The CDR3 contains 13 residues. The CDR3 DNA sequence: TGTGCCAGCAGCGCCCGCACGGGGAATGAGCAGTTCTTC. The encoded protein is CASSARTGNEQFF.

The chain combines TRBV6-5 with TRBJ1-1; 8 bases align to TRBD1. The germline gives CDR1 MNHEY, CDR2 SVGAGI. The CDR3 totals 15 residues. With 0 bases clipped from V and 6 bases from J, the junction kept 6 bases outside the gene matches. DNA of the CDR3: TGTGCCAGCAGTTACTCGCAGGGGGCGGCCGCTGAAGCTTTCTTT. Translated, it gives CASSYSQGAAAEAFF.

This chain connects TRBV27 to TRBJ1-6; 7 bases fit TRBD1. Losses at the gene ends were 1 base for V and 10 bases for J; bases not matched to a gene: 7. Germline V gives CDR1 MNHEY, CDR2 SMNVEV (reference sequence). The CDR3 sequence is 15 residues long. The CDR3 DNA reads TGTGCCAGCAGTTTATGGACAGGAAGGGGATCACCCCTCCACTTT. Amino acids: CASSLWTGRGSPLHF.

This chain joins TRBV5-4 and TRBJ1-6; 9 positions match TRBD1. The CDR3 sequence is 17 residues long. Germline V gene lookup returns CDR1 SGHNT and CDR2 YYREEE (reference sequence). With V trimmed by 4 bases and J by 7 bases, 12 bases remained unmatched. The CDR3 loop is CASSGGTGRSLNSPLHF. In DNA, the CDR3 is TGTGCCAGCAGCGGCGGGACAGGGAGGAGTCTAAATTCACCCCTCCACTTT.

This chain joins TRBV7-8 and TRBJ2-1; D gene ambiguous. V lost 3 bases, J lost 10 bases, and 10 bases lay in between. From germline, CDR1 is SGHVS and CDR2 FQNEAQ. This CDR3 is 12 amino acids long. CDR3 nucleotides: TGTGCCAGCAGCTTTGAACTCGGGGAGCAGTTCTTC. Protein: CASSFELGEQFF.

The chain employs TRBV19 and TRBJ2-2, with 10 bases identical to TRBD2. This CDR3 comprises 13 residues. V was pared by 6 bases and J by 7 bases, with 2 bases of the junction left unmatched. Germline V gene data show CDR1 as LNHDA and CDR2 as SQIVND (reference sequence). CDR3 bases: TGTGCCAGTAGCGGGACTAGCGACGGGGAGCTGTTTTTT. Protein product: CASSGTSDGELFF. Full variable domain (rest looked up from reference TRBV19 and TRBJ2-2): DGGITQSPKYLFRKEGQNVTLSCEQNLNHDAMYWYRQDPGQGLRLIYYSQIVNDFQKGDIAEGYSVSREKKESFPLTVTSAQKNPTAFYLCASSGTSDGELFFGEGSRLTVL.

The V and J genes are TRBV29-1 and TRBJ1-5; possible D gene TRBD1, 6 bases. V lost 6 bases, J lost 4 bases, and 16 bases lay in between. Germline values: CDR1 SQVTM, CDR2 ANQGSEA. The CDR3 length is 14 residues. The CDR3 here is CSVQQGDWNQPQHF. CDR3 nucleotide sequence: TGCAGCGTCCAACAGGGTGATTGGAATCAGCCCCAGCATTTT.

Notes on this clone: The junction shows a germline mismatch at one end, possibly a read error. V is TRBV4-3 and J is TRBJ1-5; TRBD1 aligns across 9 bases. CDR1 is LGHNA, CDR2 YSLEER, per germline. The CDR3 covers 14 residues. The CDR3 DNA reads TGCGCCAGCAGCCCTGGACAGGGGAATCGGCCCCAGCATTTT. Its translation: CASSPGQGNRPQHF.

The chain employs TRBV5-4 and TRBJ1-1; D might be TRBD1 (6 bases). Germline lookup yields CDR1 SGHNT and CDR2 YYREEE (reference sequence). V lost 5 bases, J lost 7 bases, and 18 bases lay in between. The CDR3 spans 14 residues. CDR3 loop: CASSPGAPYGEAFF. The CDR3 DNA sequence: TGTGCCAGCAGTCCAGGGGCCCCGTACGGTGAAGCTTTCTTT.

The rearrangement uses TRBV27 and TRBJ2-1; D gene unclear. Germline loops: CDR1 MNHEY, CDR2 SMNVEV (reference sequence). Trimming cost V 5 bases and J 0 bases, with 14 bases left between them. CDR3 length equals 16 residues. In DNA, the CDR3 is TGTGCCAGCAGTAACCTGGCCTTCCCCTCCTACAATGAGCAGTTCTTC. It encodes CASSNLAFPSYNEQFF.

The chain is built from TRBV6-1 and TRBJ2-1, with D maybe TRBD1 (6 bases). The germline V gene has CDR1 MNHNS and CDR2 SASEGT. The V end was cut by 0 bases, the J end by 6 bases, with 12 bases between. The CDR3 sequence is 15 residues long. The CDR3: CASSEAWGPANEQFF. In DNA form, the CDR3 reads TGTGCCAGCAGTGAAGCGTGGGGGCCGGCCAATGAGCAGTTCTTC.

This chain links TRBV5-6 with TRBJ1-2; 7 nucleotides match TRBD1. CDR1 and CDR2 from the germline V gene are SGHDT and YYEEEE. After removal of 4 bases from V and 7 bases from J, the junction contained 7 bases not matched to a gene. This CDR3 has 13 amino acids. CDR3 protein: CASSREQGSGYTF. The CDR3, as DNA: TGTGCCAGCAGCCGAGAACAGGGGTCTGGCTACACCTTC.

This sequence joins TRBV29-1 and TRBJ1-2; the match to TRBD1 covers 7 bases. CDR1 is SQVTM, CDR2 ANQGSEA, per germline. The CDR3 contains 11 residues. The CDR3 coding sequence is TGCAGTGGGACAGACCTCTATGGCTACACCTTC. This encodes CSGTDLYGYTF.

J is TRBJ2-3 and V is TRBV6-5; 8 positions agree with TRBD1. Germline assignment: CDR1 MNHEY and CDR2 SVGAGI. The CDR3 length is 16 residues. Trimming removed 4 bases from V and 5 bases from J; junction bases left unmatched: 11. CDR3 sequence reads: CASSSRTGGFEDTQYF. The CDR3 bases are TGTGCCAGCAGTTCCCGAACAGGGGGGTTCGAAGATACGCAGTATTTT.

This chain links TRBV4-2 with TRBJ2-7, with D tentatively TRBD1 (6 bases). The germline V gene encodes CDR1 LGHNA and CDR2 YNFKEQ. The CDR3 sequence is 14 residues long. The germline V and J ends were trimmed by 0 bases and 4 bases, with 10 bases remaining between them. The CDR3 region has the DNA TGTGCCAGCAGCCAAGATAGCAGGGGATACGAGCAGTACTTC. It specifies CASSQDSRGYEQYF.

The genes are TRBV4-2 and TRBJ2-6, with 8 bases lining up with TRBD1. CDR1 is LGHNA, CDR2 YNFKEQ, per germline. The V segment lost 2 bases and the J segment 4 bases; nucleotides outside the gene matches: 7. The CDR3 has 17 residues. CDR3 coding DNA: TGTGCCAGCAGCCAACCAGGACAGGGCACAGGGGCCAACGTCCTGACTTTC. Translating it yields CASSQPGQGTGANVLTF.